One and the same sample provided the 14 T cell receptor beta chains below, sequenced in a study of CXCR3-negative and CXCR3-positive naive CD8 T cells (dated by TCRdb to the late 2010s). The sequencing machine was a NextSeq 550. The Human TCR Profiling Kit (MiLaboratory) was used to make UMI-labeled 5' RACE TRB cDNA libraries. The reads, reprocessed by TCRdb, yield one row per CDR3 protein sequence and no DNA. The sample's clone listing holds 43,000 or so distinct CDR3 sequences. In total, the top ten clones hold roughly 1.5% of the sample. The sequenced material came from naive CXCR3- CD8+ T cells from blood. The cell subset or site label corresponds to: CD45RO-CCR7+CD27+CD95- naive CD8+ T cells lacking CXCR3 (TNR3-). Receptors originate from a human donor in good health. Some clones in this sample may be carry-over from other donors' samples.

V gene TRBV29-1 combines with J gene TRBJ2-5; TCRdb's assignment of TRBD2 cannot be checked, as there is no DNA. CDR1 SQVTM and CDR2 ANQGSEA come from the germline V gene. This CDR3 has 14 residues. This CDR3 reads CSVELAGLQETQYF.

V usage is TRBV29-1 and J usage is TRBJ2-7; TCRdb's D call of TRBD1 is untestable without DNA. This CDR3 is built from 15 residues. Germline lookup yields CDR1 SQVTM and CDR2 ANQGSEA. The CDR3 reads CSVEGDRGSSYEQYF.

The chain links TRBV12-3 or TRBV12-4 to TRBJ2-3; TCRdb returns TRBD1, unconfirmable since there is no DNA. The CDR3 extends over 16 amino acids. The CDR3 protein is CASSPPGVGSADTQYF.

V gene TRBV9 combines with J gene TRBJ1-4; TCRdb reports TRBD1, a call that lacks DNA to check it against. CDR1 is SGDLS, CDR2 YYNGEE, per germline. The CDR3 is 13 amino acids. The CDR3 loop reads CASSRNRGGGLFF.

The V and J genes are TRBV6-6 and TRBJ2-1; TCRdb calls TRBD2, which cannot be checked without DNA. The CDR3 is made up of 12 amino acids. Per the germline V gene, CDR1 is MNHNY and CDR2 is SVGAGI (reference sequence). CDR3 sequence reads: CASKGTDNEQFF.

The chain uses TRBV4-3 and TRBJ2-7; as DNA is missing, the TRBD1 call by TCRdb cannot be tested. The CDR3 sequence is 16 residues long. Germline V CDR1 and CDR2: LGHNA, YSLEER. CDR3 sequence reads: CASSPQGQGTPLEQYF.

This rearrangement joins TRBV12-3 or TRBV12-4 to TRBJ1-4. The CDR3 is 14 residues long. This CDR3 reads CASSLGRRSEKLFF.

V usage is TRBV9 and J usage is TRBJ2-7; TCRdb gives TRBD1 as the D gene, but with no DNA this cannot be confirmed. The V gene's germline CDR1 is SGDLS and CDR2 YYNGEE. The CDR3 is 14 amino acids. CDR3 loop: CASSVRQGAYEQYF.

This chain links TRBV14 with TRBJ2-7; TCRdb proposes TRBD2, but this gene call is untestable without DNA. The CDR3 has 17 residues. The germline CDR1 and CDR2 sequences are SGHDN and FVKESK. The CDR3 loop reads CASSPRYVAGGIHEQYF.

The rearrangement links TRBV20-1 to TRBJ2-5. The CDR3 sequence is 13 residues long. Germline values: CDR1 DFQATT, CDR2 SNEGSKA (reference sequence). The CDR3 sequence is CSARGLDQETQYF.

The J gene is TRBJ2-1, the V gene TRBV2; TCRdb picks TRBD2, but there is no DNA to check that call. This CDR3 is 15 amino acids long. Germline loops: CDR1 SNHLY, CDR2 FYNNEI. CDR3 sequence reads: CASSESSGGPNEQFF. Using reference TRBV2 and TRBJ2-1 for the parts outside the CDR3, the full variable domain is EPEVTQTPSHQVTQMGQEVILRCVPISNHLYFYWYRQILGQKVEFLVSFYNNEISEKSEIFDDQFSVERPDGSNFTLKIRSTKLEDSAMYFCASSESSGGPNEQFFGPGTRLTVL.

The chain employs TRBV9 and TRBJ2-1; TCRdb proposes TRBD1, but this gene call is untestable without DNA. Germline V gives CDR1 SGDLS, CDR2 YYNGEE. CDR3 length equals 17 residues. CDR3 region: CASSVNRVGGSYNEQFF.

V and J are TRBV5-6 and TRBJ2-7; there is no DNA to check the TCRdb D call of TRBD1. Germline V gives CDR1 SGHDT, CDR2 YYEEEE. The CDR3 consists of 15 residues. The CDR3 loop reads CASSGPDVRGYEQYF. Complete variable domain (other parts from reference TRBV5-6 and TRBJ2-7): DAGVTQSPTHLIKTRGQQVTLRCSPKSGHDTVSWYQQALGQGPQFIFQYYEEEERQRGNFPDRFSGHQFPNYSSELNVNALLLGDSALYLCASSGPDVRGYEQYFGPGTRLTVT.

Judged by frequency, this clonotype is medium-sized. This chain joins TRBV14 and TRBJ2-4. The CDR3 length is 16 residues. Looked up from germline, CDR1 is SGHDN and CDR2 is FVKESK. The CDR3 is CASSQSRSSAKNIQYF.